One sample yielded the 13 T cell receptor beta chains listed below, sequenced in a study of CD8 T cells in ankylosing spondylitis (dated by TCRdb to about 2017). The investigation overall reported the following: A TCR beta motif of about 8 highly homologous amino acid variants appeared characteristic of blood from ankylosing spondylitis patients.

To prepare the library, 5' RACE was applied. Instrument used: Illumina HiSeq 2500. TCRdb trimmed the raw reads at Q25, called clones with MiXCR and kept productive beta chains. Every distinct CDR3 protein forms one entry, paired with its most common genes and DNA. Within this sample are about 800,000 distinct CDR3 sequences, with 12% of them counted one time only. 0.51% of the sample comes from the top ten. These receptors have no identified antigens. The specimen was blood, either unsorted or a sorted T cell fraction (not recorded which). The receptors shown here come from a male donor with ankylosing spondylitis.

The chain has TRBV20-1 and TRBJ2-2, with a tentative D call TRBD1 (6 bases). Trimming stripped 4 bases from V and 3 bases from J, with 9 bases between. Germline loops: CDR1 DFQATT, CDR2 SNEGSKA (reference sequence). The CDR3 is 13 residues long. This CDR3 is CSAKGGHTGELFF. In nucleotides, the CDR3 is TGCAGTGCTAAAGGGGGACACACCGGGGAGCTGTTTTTT.

This clonotype was detected a few times. This sequence joins TRBV27 and TRBJ2-1, with D maybe TRBD1 (6 bases). The CDR3 consists of 13 residues. V was cut by 6 bases and J by 9 bases, with 15 bases left in between. Germline V lookup: CDR1 MNHEY, CDR2 SMNVEV (reference sequence). The CDR3 region is CASRPPGAGEQFF. DNA for the CDR3: TGTGCCAGCAGACCCCCAGGGGCAGGTGAGCAGTTCTTC.

At least ten counts were recorded for this clonotype. V gene TRBV6-5 combines with J gene TRBJ1-1; D may be TRBD1 (5 bases). Germline CDR1 and CDR2: MNHEY and SVGAGI. Trimming shortened V by 5 bases and J by 7 bases, and 11 bases separated the two germline ends. This CDR3 contains 12 residues. CDR3 sequence reads: CASSPTGDEAFF. DNA of the CDR3: TGTGCCAGCAGTCCCACAGGAGATGAAGCTTTCTTT.

The V and J genes are TRBV5-1 and TRBJ2-5; D gene unclear. Trimming shortened V by 0 bases and J by 2 bases, and 11 bases separated the two germline ends. This CDR3 comprises 15 residues. Germline CDR1 SGHRS, CDR2 YFSETQ. The CDR3 DNA is TGCGCCAGCAGCTTGGCCGCCACGTCTCAAGAGACCCAGTACTTC. This encodes CASSLAATSQETQYF.

The chain uses TRBV7-8 and TRBJ2-6, with D uncertain. This CDR3 contains 18 residues. V dropped 5 bases and J dropped 0 bases, with 17 bases sitting between them. In germline, CDR1 is SGHVS, CDR2 FQNEAQ. The CDR3 protein is CASSLRPKSISGANVLTF. The CDR3, as DNA: TGTGCCAGCAGCCTTCGCCCCAAAAGCATCTCTGGGGCCAACGTCCTGACTTTC.

In its sample, this clonotype was seen many times. The gene calls are TRBV5-1 and TRBJ1-2, with D perhaps TRBD1 (5 bases). The V gene lost 0 bases and the J gene lost 3 bases, with 12 bases spanning the gap. In germline, CDR1 is SGHRS, CDR2 YFSETQ. This CDR3 is 15 amino acids long. In DNA, the CDR3 is TGCGCCAGCAGCTTGGCCGGGCAGGGAGACTATGGCTACACCTTC. Translation: CASSLAGQGDYGYTF.

This clonotype occurred many times. This chain links TRBV12-5 with TRBJ2-2; unclear D gene. The germline V and J ends were trimmed by 0 bases and 3 bases, with 11 bases remaining between them. The length of the CDR3 is 16 residues. Germline loops: CDR1 LGHNT, CDR2 FRNRAP. CDR3: CASGLVDPGYTGELFF. Here the CDR3 DNA reads TGTGCTAGTGGTTTGGTAGATCCTGGTTACACCGGGGAGCTGTTTTTT.

This clonotype was counted only a few times. The rearrangement links TRBV20-1 to TRBJ2-7; no reliable D call. The germline CDR1 and CDR2 sequences are DFQATT and SNEGSKA (reference sequence). V was trimmed by 5 bases and J by 1 base, leaving 12 bases between them. The CDR3 has 13 residues. CDR3 loop: CSASSTISYEQYF. In nucleotides, the CDR3 is TGCAGTGCTTCAAGCACGATATCCTACGAGCAGTACTTC.

The sample holds a few counts of this clonotype. The chain combines TRBV11-2 with TRBJ2-3; D uncertain. Germline CDR1 SGHAT, CDR2 FQNNGV. This CDR3 has 15 residues. Trimming removed 1 base at V and 6 bases at J, with 14 bases between. The CDR3 sequence: CASSLVGQSSDTQYF. As DNA, the CDR3 is TGTGCCAGCAGCTTAGTTGGGCAGTCAAGCGATACGCAGTATTTT.

Ten or more counts support this clonotype. The CDR3 nucleotides are TGTGCCATCAGTGAAACAGGGACCCGAGAGACCCAGTACTTC. The encoded protein is CAISETGTRETQYF. This chain joins TRBV10-3 and TRBJ2-5; a weak D match, TRBD1 (6 bases). This CDR3 is 14 amino acids long. V lost 3 bases and J lost 4, with 12 bases in between. The germline V gene has CDR1 ENHRY and CDR2 SYGVKD.

V is TRBV20-1 and J is TRBJ1-5; D perhaps matches TRBD1 (5 bases). The V end was cut by 5 bases, the J end by 7 bases, with 24 bases between. The V gene's germline CDR1 is DFQATT and CDR2 SNEGSKA (reference sequence). This CDR3 region has 16 residues. The CDR3 nucleotides read TGCAGTGCTGGCGGCGCCCAGGGAGGAGGTGAGCAGCCCCAGCATTTT. This gives the protein CSAGGAQGGGEQPQHF.

This clonotype was seen more than once but under ten times. V gene TRBV12-3 or TRBV12-4 combines with J gene TRBJ1-2, with a weak D call TRBD1 (5 bases). Trimming took 3 bases from V and 8 from J, leaving 13 bases between them. The CDR3 has 13 residues. The chain's CDR3 is CASSFAGKGGYTF. The CDR3 region has the DNA TGTGCCAGCAGTTTCGCAGGGAAAGGAGGCTACACCTTC.

The rearrangement links TRBV20-1 to TRBJ2-7; D perhaps matches TRBD1 (6 bases). The V gene lost 8 bases and the J gene lost 0 bases, with 17 bases spanning the gap. Germline V gene lookup returns CDR1 DFQATT and CDR2 SNEGSKA (reference sequence). CDR3 size: 14 residues. CDR3 region: CSTDPDSSSYEQYF. CDR3 nucleotide sequence: TGCAGTACAGACCCGGACAGTAGCTCCTACGAGCAGTACTTC.